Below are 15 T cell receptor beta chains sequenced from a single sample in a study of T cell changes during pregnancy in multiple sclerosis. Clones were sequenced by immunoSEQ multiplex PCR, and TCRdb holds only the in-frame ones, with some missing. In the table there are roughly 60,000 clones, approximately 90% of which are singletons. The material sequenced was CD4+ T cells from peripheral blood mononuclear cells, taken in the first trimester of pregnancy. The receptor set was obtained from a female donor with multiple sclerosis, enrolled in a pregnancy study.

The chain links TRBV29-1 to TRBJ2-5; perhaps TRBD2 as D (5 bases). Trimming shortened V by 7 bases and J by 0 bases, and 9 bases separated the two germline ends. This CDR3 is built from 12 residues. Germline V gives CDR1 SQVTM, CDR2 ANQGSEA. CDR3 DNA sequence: TGCAGCGCCCTAGCCGACCAAGAGACCCAGTACTTC. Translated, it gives CSALADQETQYF. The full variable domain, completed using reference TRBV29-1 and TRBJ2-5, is SAVISQKPSRDICQRGTSLTIQCQVDSQVTMMFWYRQQPGQSLTLIATANQGSEATYESGFVIDKFPISRPNLTFSTLTVSNMSPEDSSIYLCSALADQETQYFGPGTRLLVL.

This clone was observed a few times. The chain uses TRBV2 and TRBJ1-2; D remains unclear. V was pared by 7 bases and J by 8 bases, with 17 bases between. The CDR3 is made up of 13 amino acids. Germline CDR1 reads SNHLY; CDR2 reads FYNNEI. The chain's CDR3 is CASTDNTWRGYTF. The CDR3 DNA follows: TGTGCCAGCACCGATAATACCTGGAGGGGCTACACCTTC.

The CDR3 reads CASSESGGRTYEQYF. The CDR3 DNA follows: TGTGCCAGCAGCGAGTCAGGGGGAAGGACCTACGAGCAGTACTTC. This chain uses TRBV9 with TRBJ2-7; TRBD1 matches 7 bases. There are 15 residues in the CDR3. The J segment lost 2 bases and the V segment lost 3 bases, leaving 8 bases of the junction unmatched. Germline CDR1 SGDLS, CDR2 YYNGEE.

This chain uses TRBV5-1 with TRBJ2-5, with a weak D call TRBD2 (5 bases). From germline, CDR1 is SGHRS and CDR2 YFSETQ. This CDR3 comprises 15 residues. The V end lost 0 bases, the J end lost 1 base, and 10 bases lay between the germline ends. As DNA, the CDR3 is TGCGCCAGCAGCTTGGCCGGGAACTCCCAAGAGACCCAGTACTTC. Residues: CASSLAGNSQETQYF. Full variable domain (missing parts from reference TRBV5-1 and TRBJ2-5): KAGVTQTPRYLIKTRGQQVTLSCSPISGHRSVSWYQQTPGQGLQFLFEYFSETQRNKGNFPGRFSGRQFSNSRSEMNVSTLELGDSALYLCASSLAGNSQETQYFGPGTRLLVL.

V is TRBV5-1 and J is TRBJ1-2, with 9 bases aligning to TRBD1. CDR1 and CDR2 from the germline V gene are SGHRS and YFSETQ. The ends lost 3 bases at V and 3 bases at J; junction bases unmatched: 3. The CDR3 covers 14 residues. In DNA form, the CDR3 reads TGCGCCAGCAGCTCGGGACAGGGAGACTATGGCTACACCTTC. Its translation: CASSSGQGDYGYTF.

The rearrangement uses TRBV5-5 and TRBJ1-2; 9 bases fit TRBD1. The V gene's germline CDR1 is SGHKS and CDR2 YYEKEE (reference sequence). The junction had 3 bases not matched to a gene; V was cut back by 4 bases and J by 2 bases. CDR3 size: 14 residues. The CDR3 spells CASSRDRVNYGYTF. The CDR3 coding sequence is TGTGCCAGCAGCCGGGACAGGGTAAACTATGGCTACACCTTC. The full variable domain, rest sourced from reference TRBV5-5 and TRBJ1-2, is DAGVTQSPTHLIKTRGQQVTLRCSPISGHKSVSWYQQVLGQGPQFIFQYYEKEERGRGNFPDRFSARQFPNYSSELNVNALLLGDSALYLCASSRDRVNYGYTFGSGTRLTVV.

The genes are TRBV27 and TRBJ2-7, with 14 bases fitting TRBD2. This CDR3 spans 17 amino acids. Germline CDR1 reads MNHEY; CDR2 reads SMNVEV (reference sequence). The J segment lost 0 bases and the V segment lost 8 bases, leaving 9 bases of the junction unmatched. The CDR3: CASPKGLAGEFSYEQYF. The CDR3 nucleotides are TGTGCCAGCCCGAAGGGACTAGCGGGAGAGTTCTCCTACGAGCAGTACTTC.

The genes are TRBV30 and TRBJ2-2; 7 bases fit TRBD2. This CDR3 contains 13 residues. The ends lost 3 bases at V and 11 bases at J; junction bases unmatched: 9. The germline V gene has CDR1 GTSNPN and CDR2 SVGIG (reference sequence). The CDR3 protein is CAWRGSGKAELFF. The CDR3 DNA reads TGTGCCTGGAGGGGAAGCGGGAAAGCAGAGCTGTTTTTT. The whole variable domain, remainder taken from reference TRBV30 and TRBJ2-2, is SQTIHQWPATLVQPVGSPLSLECTVEGTSNPNLYWYRQAAGRGLQLLFYSVGIGQISSEVPQNLSASRPQDRQFILSSKKLLLSDSGFYLCAWRGSGKAELFFGEGSRLTVL.

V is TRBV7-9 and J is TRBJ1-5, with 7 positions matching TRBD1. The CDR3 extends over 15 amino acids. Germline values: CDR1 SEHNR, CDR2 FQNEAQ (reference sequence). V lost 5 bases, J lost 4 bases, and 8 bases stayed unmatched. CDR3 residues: CASSLRDSSNQPQHF. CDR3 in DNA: TGTGCCAGCAGCCTAAGGGACAGTTCGAATCAGCCCCAGCATTTT.

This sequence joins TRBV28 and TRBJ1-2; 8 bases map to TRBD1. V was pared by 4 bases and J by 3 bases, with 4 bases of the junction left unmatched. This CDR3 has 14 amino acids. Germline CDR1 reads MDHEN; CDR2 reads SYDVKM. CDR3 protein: CASSYRGLDYGYTF. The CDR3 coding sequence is TGTGCCAGCAGTTACAGGGGGTTAGACTATGGCTACACCTTC.

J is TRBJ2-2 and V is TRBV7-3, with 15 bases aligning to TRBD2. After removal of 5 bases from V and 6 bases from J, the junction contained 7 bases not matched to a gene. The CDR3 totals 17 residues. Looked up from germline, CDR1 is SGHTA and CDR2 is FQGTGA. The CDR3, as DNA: TGTGCCAGCAGCCCTTGGACTAGCGGGGGGGGGTCCGGGGAGCTGTTTTTT. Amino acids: CASSPWTSGGGSGELFF.

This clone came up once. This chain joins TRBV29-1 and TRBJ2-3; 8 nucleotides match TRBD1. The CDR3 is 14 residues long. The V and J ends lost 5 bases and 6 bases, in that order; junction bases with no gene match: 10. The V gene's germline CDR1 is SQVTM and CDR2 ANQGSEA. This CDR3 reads CSVFSGQGEDTQYF. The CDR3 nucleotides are TGCAGCGTTTTTTCCGGACAGGGAGAGGATACGCAGTATTTT.

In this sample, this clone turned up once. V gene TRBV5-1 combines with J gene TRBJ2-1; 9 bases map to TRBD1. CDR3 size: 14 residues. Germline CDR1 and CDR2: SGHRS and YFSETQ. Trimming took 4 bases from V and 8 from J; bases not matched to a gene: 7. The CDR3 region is CASSPGTGFHEQFF. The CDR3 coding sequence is TGCGCCAGCAGCCCCGGGACAGGGTTTCATGAGCAGTTCTTC.

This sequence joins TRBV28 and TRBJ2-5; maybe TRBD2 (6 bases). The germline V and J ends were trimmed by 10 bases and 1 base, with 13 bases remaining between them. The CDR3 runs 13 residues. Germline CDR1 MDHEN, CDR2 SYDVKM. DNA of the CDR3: TGTGCCATTAGGGACTTGGGCCAAGAGACCCAGTACTTC. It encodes CAIRDLGQETQYF.

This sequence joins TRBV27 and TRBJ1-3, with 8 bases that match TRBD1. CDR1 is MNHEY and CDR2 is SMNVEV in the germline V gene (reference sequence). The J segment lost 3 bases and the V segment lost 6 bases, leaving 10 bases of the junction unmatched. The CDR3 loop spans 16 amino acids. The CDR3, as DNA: TGTGCCAGCAGCCCCAGGGACAGGCTGAGTGGAAACACCATATATTTT. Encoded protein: CASSPRDRLSGNTIYF.